The 21 T cell receptor beta chains in this list originate from one sample, sequenced in a study of tumor-infiltrating lymphocytes in localized non-small cell lung cancer. TCRdb's table, derived via immunoSEQ multiplex PCR, lists solely in-frame clones and lacks some. Among some 7,800 clones listed, around three quarters were seen once. Specimen: lung tumor tissue. These receptors all come from a human donor with non-small cell lung cancer.

J is TRBJ2-5 and V is TRBV15; 9 bases line up with TRBD1. Germline V lookup: CDR1 LNHNV, CDR2 YYDKDF (reference sequence). This CDR3 comprises 15 residues. J lost 5 bases, V lost 0 bases, and 4 bases had no gene match. CDR3 residues: CATSRDWDRAETQYF. CDR3 sequence (DNA): TGTGCCACCAGCAGAGATTGGGACAGGGCCGAGACCCAGTACTTC.

This chain uses TRBV7-9 with TRBJ1-4, with TRBD1 as a possible D gene (5 bases). Per germline, CDR1 SEHNR and CDR2 FQNEAQ (reference sequence). CDR3 length: 15 amino acids. V was clipped by 2 bases and J by 1 base, with 8 bases between them. In DNA form, the CDR3 reads TGTGCCAGCAGCTTAAAGGGGATAACTAATGAAAAACTGTTTTTT. This encodes CASSLKGITNEKLFF.

Remarks on this clone: A read error is likely, as this CDR3 ends without the conserved phenylalanine or tryptophan. No DNA is shown, since the ends of the CDR3 on it are uncertain; the CDR3 is the one TCRdb lists. The rearrangement links TRBV4-3 to TRBJ1-6. The CDR3 is 10 amino acids long, termini counted. Germline V lookup: CDR1 LGHNA, CDR2 YSLEER. CDR3: CASSQGEHLS.

The chain is built from TRBV16 and TRBJ2-7; D uncertain. The CDR3 runs to 12 residues. Germline V gene sequence: CDR1 KGHSY, CDR2 FQNENV. Trimming shortened V by 1 base and J by 4 bases, and 5 bases separated the two germline ends. CDR3 DNA: TGTGCCAGCAGCCAATTAGGGTACGAGCAGTACTTC. Encoded protein: CASSQLGYEQYF.

This clone turned up a few times. The V call is TRBV5-4, the J call TRBJ1-2; D possibly corresponds to TRBD1 (6 bases). The CDR3 covers 13 residues. V lost 5 bases and J lost 9, with 17 bases in between. Germline assignment: CDR1 SGHNT and CDR2 YYREEE (reference sequence). Written as DNA, the CDR3 is TGTGCCAGCAGGACGGGTGGGGGCAGGAGCTACACCTTC. Amino acid sequence: CASRTGGGRSYTF.

The chain uses TRBV5-6 and TRBJ2-7, with a tentative D call TRBD2 (6 bases). The germline CDR1 and CDR2 sequences are SGHDT and YYEEEE. This CDR3 has 10 residues. Deletions cut 7 bases from V and 6 bases from J, with 8 bases between. The CDR3 protein is CASGRSEQYF. The DNA for the CDR3 is TGTGCCAGCGGGAGGAGCGAGCAGTACTTC. Combining the CDR3 with reference TRBV5-6 and TRBJ2-7 gives the whole variable domain DAGVTQSPTHLIKTRGQQVTLRCSPKSGHDTVSWYQQALGQGPQFIFQYYEEEERQRGNFPDRFSGHQFPNYSSELNVNALLLGDSALYLCASGRSEQYFGPGTRLTVT.

The V gene is TRBV6-5, the J gene TRBJ1-5; D gene unclear. Germline CDR1 MNHEY, CDR2 SVGAGI. The CDR3 length is 13 residues. V was pared by 10 bases and J by 3 bases, with 13 bases between. The CDR3 DNA reads as TGTGCCACCACCCCGGGCGCCAATCAGCCCCAGCATTTT. This encodes CATTPGANQPQHF.

V usage is TRBV19 and J usage is TRBJ2-3; the match to TRBD2 covers 10 bases. The CDR3 runs 14 residues. V lost 7 bases to trimming and J lost 5 bases; unmatched junction nucleotides: 6. Germline CDR1 is LNHDA and CDR2 is SQIVND (reference sequence). The CDR3 coding sequence is TGTGCCAGTAAAGCGGGAGGGCCAAAAGATACGCAGTATTTT. This translates into CASKAGGPKDTQYF. Complete variable domain (other parts from reference TRBV19 and TRBJ2-3): DGGITQSPKYLFRKEGQNVTLSCEQNLNHDAMYWYRQDPGQGLRLIYYSQIVNDFQKGDIAEGYSVSREKKESFPLTVTSAQKNPTAFYLCASKAGGPKDTQYFGPGTRLTVL.

J is TRBJ1-2 and V is TRBV4-3, with unresolved D. The V end lost 1 base, the J end lost 6 bases, and 12 bases lay between the germline ends. There are 14 residues in the CDR3. The V gene's germline CDR1 is LGHNA and CDR2 YSLEER. This CDR3 reads CASSQAAHSNGYTF. DNA for the CDR3: TGCGCCAGCAGCCAAGCGGCACATTCCAATGGCTACACCTTC.

V is TRBV6-5 and J is TRBJ2-7; TRBD2 is a possible D gene (5 bases). Trimming cost V 4 bases and J 11 bases, with 15 bases left between them. This CDR3 is 12 amino acids long. Germline CDR1 and CDR2: MNHEY and SVGAGI. The CDR3 sequence is CASSFIRGMEYF. The CDR3 DNA reads as TGTGCCAGCAGTTTCATCCGGGGAATGGAGTACTTC.

The chain is built from TRBV7-2 and TRBJ2-1; D remains unclear. V lost 6 bases and J lost 7, with 13 bases in between. The CDR3 spans 13 residues. CDR1 is SGHTA, CDR2 FQGNSA, per germline. This chain's CDR3 is CASRATDENEQFF. For the CDR3, the DNA is TGTGCCAGCAGGGCTACCGACGAAAATGAGCAGTTCTTC.

CDR3 sequence reads: CASSGGGHGYTF. In nucleotides, the CDR3 is TGTGCCAGCAGCGGAGGGGGGCATGGCTACACCTTC. The rearrangement joins TRBV9 to TRBJ1-2; a possible D gene is TRBD1 (6 bases). This CDR3 contains 12 residues. V was clipped by 3 bases and J by 6 bases, with 9 bases between them. Germline-derived CDR1 and CDR2 are SGDLS and YYNGEE.

This clone was seen a single time. The V and J genes are TRBV5-1 and TRBJ2-7; 8 bases fit TRBD1. The CDR3 runs 14 residues. Per germline, CDR1 SGHRS and CDR2 YFSETQ. J was trimmed by 1 base and V by 6 bases; bases with no gene match: 6. CDR3 coding DNA: TGCGCCAGCACCCAGGGGGCGAGGTCCTACGAGCAGTACTTC. It yields the protein CASTQGARSYEQYF.

The CDR3 sequence: CASSLVIAIADTQYF. The DNA of the CDR3 is TGCGCCAGCAGCTTGGTTATAGCCATAGCAGATACGCAGTATTTT. The chain recombines TRBV5-1 with TRBJ2-3, with no clear D. There are 15 residues in the CDR3. Trimming shortened V by 0 bases and J by 4 bases, and 12 bases separated the two germline ends. Germline CDR1 is SGHRS and CDR2 is YFSETQ.

The V and J genes are TRBV28 and TRBJ2-2; 8 bases are shared with TRBD1. Germline loops: CDR1 MDHEN, CDR2 SYDVKM. The CDR3 totals 13 residues. Trimming cost V 9 bases and J 8 bases; bases outside gene matches: 8. The CDR3 DNA reads as TGTGCCAGTCGACAGGGGCTTTGGGGGGAGCTGTTTTTT. Protein sequence: CASRQGLWGELFF.

The chain joins TRBV5-1 to TRBJ2-3; unclear D gene. CDR1 and CDR2 (germline): SGHRS, YFSETQ. The germline V and J ends were trimmed by 5 bases and 2 bases, with 12 bases remaining between them. This CDR3 comprises 14 residues. Here the CDR3 reads CASRVDYNTDTQYF. The CDR3 coding sequence is TGCGCCAGCAGGGTGGATTACAACACAGATACGCAGTATTTT.

This chain links TRBV7-9 with TRBJ2-1; D is uncertain. Germline values: CDR1 SEHNR, CDR2 FQNEAQ (reference sequence). V lost 3 bases and J 4 bases, leaving 10 bases between the germline ends. The CDR3 has 14 residues. CDR3 in amino acids: CASSLVSGYNEQFF. The CDR3, as DNA: TGTGCCAGCAGCTTGGTATCAGGTTACAATGAGCAGTTCTTC. Using reference TRBV7-9 and TRBJ2-1 for the parts outside the CDR3, the full variable domain is DTGVSQNPRHKITKRGQNVTFRCDPISEHNRLYWYRQTLGQGPEFLTYFQNEAQLEKSRLLSDRFSAERPKGSFSTLEIQRTEQGDSAMYLCASSLVSGYNEQFFGPGTRLTVL.

The V and J genes are TRBV27 and TRBJ2-7; 10 nucleotides agree with TRBD1. Losses at the gene ends were 0 bases for V and 3 bases for J; bases not matched to a gene: 2. Germline V CDR1 and CDR2: MNHEY, SMNVEV (reference sequence). CDR3 length: 15 residues. The CDR3 bases are TGTGCCAGCAGTTTATCGTGGACAGGGGGCTACGAGCAGTACTTC. It translates to CASSLSWTGGYEQYF.

The genes are TRBV7-8 and TRBJ2-5, with 8 nucleotides matching TRBD2. The germline V gene has CDR1 SGHVS and CDR2 FQNEAQ. Unmatched junction bases numbered 10, after V lost 8 bases and J lost 2 bases. CDR3 length equals 15 residues. CDR3 amino acids: CASLSLSGNQETQYF. In DNA form, the CDR3 reads TGTGCCAGCCTAAGCCTTAGCGGGAATCAAGAGACCCAGTACTTC.

The V and J genes are TRBV23-1 and TRBJ2-7; 9 bases agree with TRBD1. TRBV23-1 is an open reading frame, and its role is uncertain. J gave up 6 bases and V 2 bases, and 11 bases lay outside the gene matches. The CDR3 runs to 16 residues. The CDR3 coding sequence is TGCGCCAGCAGTCAAAGGGCCCGGGACAGGGACCGCGAGCAGTACTTC. Translation: CASSQRARDRDREQYF.

This clone came up a few times. The genes are TRBV5-3 and TRBJ2-1; 9 bases map to TRBD2. TRBV5-3 belongs to the ORF category, with a function that is uncertain. Trimming removed 3 bases from V and 4 bases from J; junction bases left unmatched: 8. This CDR3 spans 16 amino acids. CDR3 DNA sequence: TGTGCCAGAAGCTGGCGCCTAGCGGGACCTTACAATGAGCAGTTCTTC. This encodes CARSWRLAGPYNEQFF.